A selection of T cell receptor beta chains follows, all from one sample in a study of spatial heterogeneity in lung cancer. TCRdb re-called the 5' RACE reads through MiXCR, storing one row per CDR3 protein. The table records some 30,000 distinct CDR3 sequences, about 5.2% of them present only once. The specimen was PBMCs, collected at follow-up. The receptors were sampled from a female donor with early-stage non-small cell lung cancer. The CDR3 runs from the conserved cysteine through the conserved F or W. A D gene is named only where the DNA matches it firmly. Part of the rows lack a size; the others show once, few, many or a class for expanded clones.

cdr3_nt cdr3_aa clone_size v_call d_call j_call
TGTGCCTGGAGTGTATCCTACGAGCAGTACTTC CAWSVSYEQYF many TRBV30 - TRBJ2-7
TGTGCCAGTACCTCTAGGGGACAGGGGGCGAGGAGCAATCAGCCCCAGCATTTT CASTSRGQGARSNQPQHF many TRBV19 TRBD1 TRBJ1-5
TGCGCCAGCAGCGGGACAGGCACAGATACGCAGTATTTT CASSGTGTDTQYF many TRBV5-1 TRBD1 TRBJ2-3
TGTGCCAGCACCGAGCGGGGTCACGGGACCCAGTACTTC CASTERGHGTQYF many TRBV6-5 TRBD2 TRBJ2-5
TGTGCCAGCAGTTTAGGGACTAACAATGAGCAGTTCTTC CASSLGTNNEQFF many TRBV12-3/TRBV12-4 - TRBJ2-1
TGTGCCAGCCATCAACAGGGAAGGGAAGCTTTCTTT CASHQQGREAFF many TRBV28 - TRBJ1-1
TGCGCCAGCCTTTATTCCTCCGAGACTGAGGTAGATACGCAGTATTTT CASLYSSETEVDTQYF many TRBV10-2 - TRBJ2-3
TGTGCCAGCAGCTTAAGAACAGCCTATAACACTGAAGCTTTCTTT CASSLRTAYNTEAFF many TRBV11-1 - TRBJ1-1
TGCAGTGCGCAACAGGGGAACGAGCAGTACTTC CSAQQGNEQYF many TRBV20-1 TRBD1 TRBJ2-7
TGCAGTGCTGTATATAGGGGCCGAGCGGGGAATACGCAGTATTTT CSAVYRGRAGNTQYF few TRBV20-1 TRBD2 TRBJ2-3
TGCAGCGTTGGCTCTGGGGCCAACGTCCTGACTTTC CSVGSGANVLTF many TRBV29-1 - TRBJ2-6
TGTGCCAGCAGCCAACCGACGAAAGGACTACCAGGACTAGCGGTTTACAATGAGCAGTTCTTC CASSQPTKGLPGLAVYNEQFF few TRBV11-1 TRBD2 TRBJ2-1
TGCGCCAGCAGAGGGCTAGCGGGAGCAGATACGCAGTATTTT CASRGLAGADTQYF many TRBV5-1 TRBD2 TRBJ2-3
TGTGCCAGCAGCTTAGTAGGACAGGGGGCCTACGAGCAGTACTTC CASSLVGQGAYEQYF few TRBV7-9 TRBD1 TRBJ2-7
TGTGCCAGCAGCGTAGAGGCAGGGAACCATGGCTACACCTTC CASSVEAGNHGYTF many TRBV9 - TRBJ1-2
TGTGCCAGCAGTTACTCCCGGGACGCAAATTCACCCCTCCACTTT CASSYSRDANSPLHF many TRBV6-5 - TRBJ1-6
TGTGCCAGCAGCGTAGCCCCCGGGACGACTCACGAGCAGTACTTC CASSVAPGTTHEQYF - TRBV9 - TRBJ2-7
TGCAGCGTTAAACTACAGGGCGACGGCGGGGAGCTGTTTTTT CSVKLQGDGGELFF medium-sized TRBV29-1 - TRBJ2-2
TGCAGTGTAAGACCGGGATCCGCAGATACGCAGTATTTT CSVRPGSADTQYF many TRBV20-1 - TRBJ2-3
TGTGCCAGCAGTCTGGTAGGGGGCGCTTCCAACGTCCTGACTTTC CASSLVGGASNVLTF many TRBV14 TRBD1 TRBJ2-6
TGTGCCAGCAGCTTAGAGGGAGGACAGGGAAGGCAGCCCCAGCATTTT CASSLEGGQGRQPQHF many TRBV7-9 TRBD1 TRBJ1-5
TGCGCCAGCAGCTTACCGGGACAGTTCTACAATGAGCAGTTCTTC CASSLPGQFYNEQFF many TRBV5-1 TRBD1 TRBJ2-1
TGTGCCAGCAGCGTAGCTAGCGGGAGGGCAGATACGCAGTATTTT CASSVASGRADTQYF many TRBV9 TRBD2 TRBJ2-3
TGCGCCAGCAGCCCGGGACTAGCGGTTAACCAAGAGACCCAGTACTTC CASSPGLAVNQETQYF few TRBV5-1 TRBD2 TRBJ2-5
TGTGCCAGCACCATAAGACAGGGAGCCAATCAGCCCCAGCATTTT CASTIRQGANQPQHF many TRBV12-3/TRBV12-4 TRBD1 TRBJ1-5
TGTGCCAGCAGCCCCTCAAGGACAGGGGCCGGGGAGCTGTTTTTT CASSPSRTGAGELFF - TRBV7-3 TRBD1 TRBJ2-2
TGTGCCATCAGTGAGCGAGCGGGGGAGGATGAGCAGTTCTTC CAISERAGEDEQFF many TRBV10-3 TRBD2 TRBJ2-1
TGTGCCAGCAGCCGACCCCCGTCCACCGGGGAGCTGTTTTTT CASSRPPSTGELFF many TRBV6-2/TRBV6-3 - TRBJ2-2
TGCAGCGTTAAACAGGGAGCTAACTATGGCTACACCTTC CSVKQGANYGYTF many TRBV29-1 - TRBJ1-2
TGCAGTGCTAGAAACTTCGGGAGCCATTCCTACAATGAGCAGTTCTTC CSARNFGSHSYNEQFF few TRBV20-1 - TRBJ2-1
TGTGCCAGTAGTCTTGACGAATACGAGCAGTACTTC CASSLDEYEQYF many TRBV19 - TRBJ2-7
TGTGCCAGCAGCGGCCGGGACCCCTTGGATACGCAGTATTTT CASSGRDPLDTQYF many TRBV7-2 - TRBJ2-3